This is a list of T cell receptor beta chains from one sample in a study of blood T cells in healthy people across ages. In TCRdb, the 5' RACE reads were re-called with MiXCR into one record per CDR3 protein. The sample yields over 1,300,000 distinct CDR3 sequences, approximately 63% seen once. The sequenced material came from blood. The receptors stem from a man younger than 35 in good health. Both conserved end residues are part of each CDR3. The D gene is left open where the match is weak. Not every row has a clone size; where given, it reads once, few, many or a size class.

-	-	TRBJ2-7	TRBV4-3	TGCGCCAGCAGCAGGGGAATCACCTACGAGCAGTACTTC	CASSRGITYEQYF
TRBD2	-	TRBJ2-7	TRBV6-1	TGTGCCAGCAGTGAAGAGCGGGACTCCTACGAGCAGTACTTC	CASSEERDSYEQYF
-	-	TRBJ1-3	TRBV27	TGTGCCAGCAGTTATGCCGGGGGGGACTCTGGAAACACCATATATTTT	CASSYAGGDSGNTIYF
-	-	TRBJ2-3	TRBV11-2	TGTGCCAGCAGCCCTTTGGTAGTCCCCTATAGCACAGATACGCAGTATTTT	CASSPLVVPYSTDTQYF
-	few	TRBJ1-2	TRBV20-1	TGCAGTGCTATAGACGGTGGCTACACCTTC	CSAIDGGYTF
TRBD2	-	TRBJ2-7	TRBV20-1	TGCAGTGCTAGAGTACCGGGGGGGCGTTACGAGCAGTACTTC	CSARVPGGRYEQYF
TRBD2	few	TRBJ2-7	TRBV7-6	TGTGCCAGCAGCCACCGCGGGGGGCAGGACTACGAGCAGTACTTC	CASSHRGGQDYEQYF
TRBD2	-	TRBJ2-1	TRBV15	TGTGCCACCAGCAGAGGGGGACTAGCGGGGACCCTTACAAGAAGTGAGCAGTTCTTC	CATSRGGLAGTLTRSEQFF
-	few	TRBJ1-6	TRBV3-1	TGTGCCAGCAGCCCTATGGGACGGAGCGGAGATTCACCCCTCCACTTT	CASSPMGRSGDSPLHF
TRBD1	-	TRBJ2-1	TRBV27	TGTGCCAGCACTATGGGGACAGGGTACAATGAGCAGTTCTTC	CASTMGTGYNEQFF
-	few	TRBJ2-1	TRBV10-3	TGTGCCATCAGTTCCTCGGGACTCAGGGGGGAGCAGTTCTTC	CAISSSGLRGEQFF
TRBD2	few	TRBJ2-3	TRBV28	TGTGCTACCCTAGCGGGGGGTGCGGCAGATACGCAGTATTTT	CATLAGGAADTQYF
-	-	TRBJ2-3	TRBV12-3/TRBV12-4	TGTGCCAGCAGTGTCGGGGGAAATGAAGATACGCAGTATTTT	CASSVGGNEDTQYF
TRBD2	-	TRBJ2-3	TRBV9	TGTGCCAGCAGCGTAACCCTAGCGGGGGGGGGCACGCAGTATTTT	CASSVTLAGGGTQYF
-	few	TRBJ2-4	TRBV27	TGTGCCAGCTCCCAAGTTTCGAATGCAGGGGGGAGGAAAAACATTCAGTACTTC	CASSQVSNAGGRKNIQYF
-	-	TRBJ2-1	TRBV6-1	TGTGCCAGCAGCCAACGGCCGGGCCTGAGCTCCTACAATGAGCAGTTCTTC	CASSQRPGLSSYNEQFF
-	-	TRBJ1-6	TRBV6-5	TGTGCCAGCAGTCTCTGGCGGGGGAATTCACCCCTCCACTTT	CASSLWRGNSPLHF
-	-	TRBJ2-7	TRBV24-1	TGTGCCACCAGTGACCCAGGGTACTACGAGCAGTACTTC	CATSDPGYYEQYF
-	once	TRBJ1-6	TRBV3-1	TGTGCCAGCAGCCAAGAATCGGAATATCGGTATTCACCCCTCCACTTT	CASSQESEYRYSPLHF